The 29 T cell receptor beta chains reported below all come from one sample, sequenced in a study of CD8 T cells in Susac syndrome. An input of about 0.5 to 1 ug of RNA was subjected to reverse transcription using random hexamers. TCRdb re-analysed the immunoSEQ multiplex PCR reads in MiXCR, keeping a single row per CDR3 protein. The sample lists fewer than 200,000 distinct CDR3 sequences, approximately 94% seen once, with over 0.08% in the top ten. The sample taken for sequencing was CD4+ T cells from PBMCs. Every receptor here comes from a human donor in good health.

In nucleotides, the CDR3 is TGTGCCAGCAGTCCCAGACAGGGGGGGGCAGATACGCAGTATTTT. This encodes CASSPRQGGADTQYF. V gene TRBV27 combines with J gene TRBJ2-3; 9 bases line up with TRBD1. The CDR3 sequence is 15 residues long. Germline CDR1 and CDR2: MNHEY and SMNVEV (reference sequence). The V segment lost 5 bases and the J segment 4 bases; nucleotides outside the gene matches: 7.

This chain uses TRBV29-1 with TRBJ2-7; D is possibly TRBD1 (6 bases). The CDR3 is 11 residues long. The V and J ends lost 6 bases and 6 bases respectively, with 12 bases between them. Germline loops: CDR1 SQVTM, CDR2 ANQGSEA. CDR3 nucleotide sequence: TGCAGCGTCACAACAGGGAGCGAGCAGTACTTC. Protein sequence: CSVTTGSEQYF.

This clonotype showed up just a few times. The chain employs TRBV12-3 or TRBV12-4 and TRBJ2-5, with a tentative D call TRBD2 (6 bases). Trimming took off 3 bases at V and 4 bases at J, with 12 bases between the two ends. The CDR3 has 14 amino acids. The CDR3: CASSFPRDIETQYF. The CDR3 DNA follows: TGTGCCAGCAGTTTCCCGCGGGATATAGAGACCCAGTACTTC.

V gene TRBV28 combines with J gene TRBJ2-1; TRBD1 aligns across 7 bases. The germline CDR1 and CDR2 sequences are MDHEN and SYDVKM. There are 13 residues in the CDR3. J lost 4 bases, V lost 7 bases, and 4 bases had no gene match. The CDR3, as DNA: TGTGCCAGCAAAGGGGACAGTTACAATGAGCAGTTCTTC. Amino acids: CASKGDSYNEQFF.

The gene calls are TRBV6-5 and TRBJ2-7; D may be TRBD1 or TRBD2 (5 bases each). V lost 6 bases and J 2 bases, leaving 8 bases between the germline ends. The CDR3 extends over 12 amino acids. Germline CDR1 reads MNHEY; CDR2 reads SVGAGI. This CDR3 is CASREGTYEQYF. CDR3 sequence (DNA): TGTGCCAGCAGAGAGGGGACCTACGAGCAGTACTTC.

This clonotype was seen once. The chain has TRBV7-8 and TRBJ2-1; D unresolved. Germline CDR1 reads SGHVS; CDR2 reads FQNEAQ. This CDR3 has 15 amino acids. V was clipped by 5 bases and J by 0 bases, with 11 bases between them. The CDR3 region is CASSLVEPSYNEQFF. As DNA, the CDR3 is TGTGCCAGCAGCCTAGTGGAACCCTCCTACAATGAGCAGTTCTTC. The complete variable domain, with remaining parts taken from reference TRBV7-8 and TRBJ2-1, reads GAGVSQSPRYKVAKRGQDVALRCDPISGHVSLFWYQQALGQGPEFLTYFQNEAQLDKSGLPSDRFFAERPEGSVSTLKIQRTQQEDSAVYLCASSLVEPSYNEQFFGPGTRLTVL.

This rearrangement joins TRBV20-1 to TRBJ1-5, with D possibly being TRBD1 (5 bases). Trimming pared 3 bases from V and 3 bases from J, leaving 12 bases between. The CDR3 spans 14 residues. The V gene's germline CDR1 is DFQATT and CDR2 SNEGSKA (reference sequence). The CDR3 DNA reads TGCAGTGCTAGCCCCTCAGGGACCAATCAGCCCCAGCATTTT. Translation: CSASPSGTNQPQHF.

This chain joins TRBV27 and TRBJ1-5; D is uncertain. The germline V gene encodes CDR1 MNHEY and CDR2 SMNVEV (reference sequence). V was pared by 1 base and J by 4 bases, with 14 bases between. The CDR3 loop spans 16 amino acids. CDR3 sequence: CASSLYAVSGNQPQHF. The CDR3, as DNA: TGTGCCAGCAGTTTATACGCGGTCTCGGGGAATCAGCCCCAGCATTTT.

V usage is TRBV27 and J usage is TRBJ2-7; D not resolved. The CDR3 sequence is 14 residues long. Germline V gives CDR1 MNHEY, CDR2 SMNVEV (reference sequence). V lost 3 bases and J 2 bases, leaving 11 bases between the germline ends. CDR3 loop: CASSFKGSPYEQYF. DNA for the CDR3: TGTGCCAGCAGTTTTAAGGGAAGTCCCTACGAGCAGTACTTC.

The genes are TRBV4-2 and TRBJ2-5; D unresolved. Germline CDR1 is LGHNA and CDR2 is YNFKEQ. V lost 0 bases, J lost 1 base, and 6 bases lay in between. The CDR3 extends over 14 amino acids. CDR3 sequence (DNA): TGTGCCAGCAGCCAAGAGTCAGTCCAAGAGACCCAGTACTTC. Amino acid sequence: CASSQESVQETQYF.

Turning to this clonotype: The junction departs from germline at one end; a sequencing error may be responsible. This chain links TRBV7-6 with TRBJ2-2, with a possible D match to TRBD2 (5 bases). CDR3 length: 15 residues. The germline V gene encodes CDR1 SGHVS and CDR2 FNYEAQ. CDR3 coding DNA: TGTGCCAGCAGCACTTCATATGACCAGACCGGGGAGCTGCTTTTT. It is translated as CASSTSYDQTGELLF.

The chain recombines TRBV15 with TRBJ2-5; 10 bases agree with TRBD2. Germline CDR1 reads LNHNV; CDR2 reads YYDKDF (reference sequence). This CDR3 region has 17 residues. With 0 bases clipped from V and 5 bases from J, the junction kept 9 bases outside the gene matches. The CDR3 loop is CATSRDFLAGVGETQYF. DNA for the CDR3: TGTGCCACCAGCAGAGATTTCCTAGCGGGAGTAGGTGAGACCCAGTACTTC.

The chain carries TRBV4-2 and TRBJ1-5, with D perhaps TRBD1 (5 bases). Trimming pared 4 bases from V and 4 bases from J, leaving 20 bases between. CDR1 and CDR2 (germline): LGHNA, YNFKEQ. This CDR3 is 17 amino acids long. The CDR3 DNA sequence: TGTGCCAGCAGCCCCAGACCGACCCGACAGCTTAATCAGCCCCAGCATTTT. It yields the protein CASSPRPTRQLNQPQHF.

This rearrangement joins TRBV20-1 to TRBJ1-5; tentative D call: TRBD1 (5 bases). The V gene lost 1 base and the J gene lost 5 bases, with 12 bases spanning the gap. This CDR3 is built from 14 residues. Germline V gene sequence: CDR1 DFQATT, CDR2 SNEGSKA (reference sequence). This chain's CDR3 is CSARGGGAHQPQHF. Written as DNA, the CDR3 is TGCAGTGCTAGAGGGGGAGGGGCCCATCAGCCCCAGCATTTT.

This clonotype was detected a few times. The chain couples TRBV9 to TRBJ1-2; 7 bases match TRBD1. The CDR3 length is 12 residues. V dropped 5 bases and J dropped 4; count of bases not matched to a gene: 2. The germline V gene encodes CDR1 SGDLS and CDR2 YYNGEE. The CDR3 region is CASSPGGYGYTF. In DNA, the CDR3 is TGTGCCAGCAGTCCAGGGGGCTATGGCTACACCTTC.

This rearrangement joins TRBV30 to TRBJ1-4; D is unresolved. CDR3 size: 12 residues. V lost 5 bases and J 5 bases, leaving 9 bases between the germline ends. The germline V gene has CDR1 GTSNPN and CDR2 SVGIG (reference sequence). The DNA for the CDR3 is TGTGCCTGGGGACGGGAGAATGAAAAACTGTTTTTT. Its protein is CAWGRENEKLFF.

The rearrangement links TRBV20-1 to TRBJ2-3; TRBD1 matches 7 bases. V gave up 6 bases and J gave up 1 base; unmatched junction bases: 7. Germline CDR1 DFQATT, CDR2 SNEGSKA (reference sequence). CDR3 length: 14 residues. CDR3 sequence: CSATRQGGTDTQYF. For the CDR3, the DNA is TGCAGTGCCACTAGACAGGGCGGCACAGATACGCAGTATTTT.

The V call is TRBV29-1, the J call TRBJ1-5; tentatively, D is TRBD1 (5 bases). CDR1 and CDR2 from the germline V gene are SQVTM and ANQGSEA. The CDR3 totals 14 residues. The V end lost 4 bases, the J end lost 2 bases, and 12 bases lay between the germline ends. CDR3 DNA sequence: TGCAGCGTTGGGGAGGGGAAAGGCAATCAGCCCCAGCATTTT. Amino acids: CSVGEGKGNQPQHF.

V usage is TRBV29-1 and J usage is TRBJ2-3; D call uncertain. CDR1 is SQVTM, CDR2 ANQGSEA, per germline. Trimming cost V 1 base and J 7 bases, with 6 bases left between them. The CDR3 extends over 11 amino acids. CDR3 residues: CSVEAPYTQYF. As DNA, the CDR3 is TGCAGCGTTGAAGCACCGTATACGCAGTATTTT.

Note on this clonotype: The junction shows a germline mismatch at one end, possibly a read error. The V gene is TRBV2, the J gene TRBJ1-2, with 7 bases aligning to TRBD1. CDR3 size: 12 residues. Germline CDR1 reads SNHLY; CDR2 reads FYNNEI. The CDR3 DNA follows: TGTGCCAGCAGTGAAGGCGGCGACCCAGGGGGCTTC. Amino acid sequence: CASSEGGDPGGF.

The chain combines TRBV24-1 with TRBJ2-7; possibly TRBD2 for D (5 bases). V lost 4 bases to trimming and J lost 6 bases, with 9 bases between them. CDR1 is KGHDR, CDR2 SFDVKD, per germline. The CDR3 totals 12 residues. CDR3 bases: TGTGCCACCAGTGACGGGATCGCCGAGCAGTACTTC. Its translation: CATSDGIAEQYF.

This chain links TRBV10-2 with TRBJ2-3, with 7 nucleotides matching TRBD2. The CDR3 length is 14 residues. Germline V gives CDR1 WSHSY, CDR2 SAAADI. Trimming at V came to 8 bases and at J to 6 bases, leaving 11 bases not matched to a gene. As DNA, the CDR3 is TGCGCCAGCGGCACTAGCGCCAGGGCTGATACGCAGTATTTT. Translation: CASGTSARADTQYF.

The rearrangement uses TRBV28 and TRBJ2-5; 8 nucleotides align to TRBD2. Germline CDR1 is MDHEN and CDR2 is SYDVKM. V lost 1 base to trimming and J lost 4 bases; unmatched junction nucleotides: 11. The CDR3 totals 17 residues. CDR3 sequence: CASSLYLPFLAGETQYF. The CDR3 bases are TGTGCCAGCAGTTTATACCTCCCTTTCCTAGCGGGAGAGACCCAGTACTTC.

The chain couples TRBV7-9 to TRBJ1-1; D gene uncertain. From germline, CDR1 is SEHNR and CDR2 FQNEAQ (reference sequence). V lost 5 bases and J lost 7, with 14 bases in between. The CDR3 is 13 residues long. CDR3 DNA sequence: TGTGCCAGCAGCGTCGGTCGGCGGAATGAAGCTTTCTTT. Its protein product is CASSVGRRNEAFF.

The rearrangement joins TRBV15 to TRBJ1-1; TRBD1 might be the D (5 bases). The CDR3 has 13 amino acids. With 5 bases removed from V and 4 bases from J, the gap between germline ends came to 11 bases. Germline assignment: CDR1 LNHNV and CDR2 YYDKDF (reference sequence). This CDR3 is CATSVGGVTEAFF. CDR3 sequence (DNA): TGTGCCACCAGCGTCGGAGGGGTCACTGAAGCTTTCTTT. The full variable domain, rest sourced from reference TRBV15 and TRBJ1-1, is DAMVIQNPRYQVTQFGKPVTLSCSQTLNHNVMYWYQQKSSQAPKLLFHYYDKDFNNEADTPDNFQSRRPNTSFCFLDIRSPGLGDTAMYLCATSVGGVTEAFFGQGTRLTVV.

CDR3 sequence (DNA): TGCAGCGTTGACGAAGCGGGAGTTGGGGATACGCAGTATTTT. Translated, it gives CSVDEAGVGDTQYF. The V gene is TRBV29-1, the J gene TRBJ2-3; 8 bases are shared with TRBD2. V shed 3 bases and J 6 bases; nucleotides not matched to a gene: 8. Germline CDR1 reads SQVTM; CDR2 reads ANQGSEA. This CDR3 is 14 amino acids long.

The V gene is TRBV9, the J gene TRBJ1-1, with D unresolved. CDR1 and CDR2 (germline): SGDLS, YYNGEE. Trimming shortened V by 0 bases and J by 4 bases, and 10 bases separated the two germline ends. The CDR3 is 14 amino acids. CDR3 in amino acids: CASSVVGVGTEAFF. CDR3 DNA sequence: TGTGCCAGCAGCGTAGTCGGGGTTGGCACTGAAGCTTTCTTT.

This clonotype has a handful of counts. The CDR3 region is CASSTDRDRGRNEQFF. In DNA form, the CDR3 reads TGTGCCAGCAGTACGGACCGGGACAGGGGGCGCAATGAGCAGTTCTTC. V and J are TRBV6-1 and TRBJ2-1, with TRBD1 identical over 12 bases. Germline CDR1 reads MNHNS; CDR2 reads SASEGT. This CDR3 is built from 16 residues. Germline trimming cut 5 bases from V and 6 bases from J; bases unmatched to any gene: 8.

The V call is TRBV7-3, the J call TRBJ2-3; the match to TRBD2 covers 7 bases. CDR1 is SGHTA, CDR2 FQGTGA, per germline. Unmatched junction bases numbered 8, after V lost 3 bases and J lost 2 bases. CDR3 length: 16 amino acids. The CDR3 spells CASSFGTSAVTDTQYF. The CDR3 DNA sequence: TGTGCCAGCAGCTTTGGTACTAGCGCCGTCACAGATACGCAGTATTTT.